The source of this T cell receptor (beta chain) is a study of long-term antiretroviral therapy in people with HIV. Study outcomes and limitations: It was observed that HIV repertoires exhibited narrower CDR3 length ranges than controls.

Trimming removed 0 bases from V and 4 bases from J; junction bases left unmatched: 1. The CDR3 has 15 amino acids. CDR1 is MRHNA and CDR2 is SNTAGT in the germline V gene. A v3.0 immunoSEQ assay was performed at survey level. Each sample had sequencing targeting roughly 35,000-55,000 T-cell genomes. Profiling relied on immunoSEQ multiplex PCR, and the TCRdb table lists in-frame clones only, not all of them. The sample has around 36,000 clones, about 70% seen once; the top ten hold about 3.5%. This clone was observed a handful of times. Its antigen remains unidentified. The TCR comes from a middle-aged man with HIV. The rearrangement joins TRBV6-4 to TRBJ2-3; 10 bases map to TRBD2. The sequences come from unsorted PBMCs, collected 3 years after starting antiretroviral therapy. The CDR3 nucleotides are TGTGCCAGCAGTGACTCTCTAGCGGGGGCAGATACGCAGTATTTT. As protein: CASSDSLAGADTQYF.